Described below is a single T cell receptor (beta chain) sequence and its context. Sequencing was performed with immunoSEQ multiplex PCR; in TCRdb, only in-frame clones are kept and a portion is missing. The table includes over a thousand clones, roughly 27% detected once. V lost 5 bases, J lost 7 bases, and 23 bases lay in between. Germline CDR1 is MNHGY and CDR2 is SAAAGT. This CDR3 spans 17 amino acids. Treatment indicated: randomized to nivolumab then ipilimumab (arm A) or the reverse (arm B). No patient had prior DNA-damaging chemotherapy. The sample belongs to a study of sequential checkpoint blockade in melanoma. On the study more broadly: Patients were randomized 1:1 to nivolumab-then-ipilimumab or ipilimumab-then-nivolumab first-line.

The specimen was tumor tissue (inferred from file names), collected from a patient given nivolumab and ipilimumab in sequence. This receptor was taken from a human donor with melanoma. The rearrangement uses TRBV6-8 and TRBJ2-2; TRBD1 might be the D (6 bases). The CDR3 loop reads CASSTSGEILVSGELFF. Here the CDR3 DNA reads TGTGCCAGCAGTACTTCAGGGGAGATACTCGTTAGCGGGGAGCTGTTTTTT.